This is a list of T cell receptor beta chains from one sample in a study of cytomegalovirus exposure and HLA in healthy donors. Repertoires were generated with immunoSEQ multiplex PCR, while TCRdb's copy carries only in-frame clones and drops some. The sample consists of approximately 120,000 clones, about 80% of them appearing once. The specimen sequenced was PBMCs. These receptors were collected from a woman between 50 and 59 years old in good health and CMV-seropositive. CDR3s leave out the opening cysteine and the closing phenylalanine or tryptophan. Clone size, where shown, is once, few, many, or a class for clones that have expanded.

V gene,J gene,clone size,CDR3 protein
TRBV4-1,TRBJ2-6,NA,ASSQIRGSGANVLT
TRBV5-1,TRBJ2-5,NA,ASSKDSRGETQY
TRBV9,TRBJ2-3,NA,ASSHGTGEPDTQY
TRBV6-1,TRBJ2-7,NA,ASSAKRSTSGSYEQY
TRBV4-3,TRBJ2-3,few,ASSQVAGGPDTQY
TRBV5-3,TRBJ1-1,NA,ARPTKPGGNTEAF
TRBV9,TRBJ2-7,NA,ASSVRGSSYEQY
TRBV5-4,TRBJ2-2,NA,ASSLPGGLTGELF
TRBV19,TRBJ1-5,NA,ASSIWAGGGNQPQH
TRBV16,TRBJ2-7,NA,ASSQYPGDRSYEQY
TRBV19,TRBJ1-1,few,ASTPYRGNTEAF
TRBV6-5,TRBJ1-1,NA,ASSFTGTGSTEAF
TRBV6-5,TRBJ1-3,NA,ASSRQANSGNTIY
TRBV18,TRBJ1-4,NA,ASSPRRAGEKLF
TRBV29-1,TRBJ1-3,NA,SVERRGSRNTIY
TRBV6-5,TRBJ1-2,NA,ASSFWSGTVNYGYT
TRBV5-1,TRBJ1-1,NA,ASRPTGSFGANTEAF
TRBV7-4,TRBJ1-2,few,ASSLDSLTYGYT
TRBV5-1,TRBJ2-2,NA,ASNERSGDTGELF
TRBV4-1,TRBJ2-4,NA,ASSQGGGQGANIQY
TRBV15,TRBJ1-2,NA,ATSSRGDYGYT
TRBV5-1,TRBJ1-2,NA,ASSGQGMGYT
TRBV2,TRBJ1-5,NA,ASSPQGLRPQH
TRBV4-3,TRBJ1-6,NA,ASSQGDRDNSPLH
TRBV5-6,TRBJ1-4,NA,ASSLDRNNEKLF
TRBV6-1,TRBJ1-2,NA,ASRTGSNYGYT
TRBV10-1,TRBJ2-1,NA,ASSPGLALYNEQF
TRBV4-2,TRBJ1-2,few,ASSQDRQGGYT
TRBV4-2,TRBJ2-7,few,ASSQEPAGGYEQY
TRBV11-2,TRBJ2-3,NA,ASSLAFPDTQY
TRBV5-1,TRBJ2-3,once,ASSYPPIAGGLIDTQY
TRBV27,TRBJ2-1,NA,ASRSAPGQNYNEQF
TRBV18,TRBJ1-6,NA,ASSPSGNRVNSPLH
TRBV6-1,TRBJ1-3,NA,ASSEATGTGMKRG
TRBV5-1,TRBJ1-1,once,ASTGGGTEAF
TRBV4-3,TRBJ2-1,few,ASSQDPEGSYNEQF
TRBV5-1,TRBJ1-1,NA,ASSLGVDTEAF
TRBV7-2,TRBJ2-7,NA,ASSKNERGISYEQY
TRBV11-2,TRBJ1-4,NA,ASSLVRGGTNEKLF
TRBV27,TRBJ2-5,NA,ASSLRRGGGGETQY
TRBV29-1,TRBJ2-5,NA,SGTSGGAGATQY
TRBV4-1,TRBJ1-1,few,ASSHPGQGPEAF
TRBV6-6,TRBJ1-1,few,ASSYSVNTEAF
TRBV9,TRBJ2-1,NA,ASSVDSQSYNEQF
TRBV11-3,TRBJ2-3,NA,ASSLGLAGARDTQY
TRBV11-2,TRBJ2-7,NA,ASSLDRSRGNYEQY
TRBV4-2,TRBJ2-7,NA,ASSQEGGPSYEQY
TRBV11-2,TRBJ1-2,NA,ASSLEPGNYGYT
TRBV29-1,TRBJ2-7,NA,SATGLRGRLSSYEQY
TRBV28,TRBJ1-2,few,ASSLGRYYGYT
TRBV9,TRBJ2-3,few,ASSVYPSTDTQY
TRBV5-1,TRBJ2-7,NA,ASSLGASEAYEQY
TRBV19,TRBJ2-1,NA,ASSIGLAGYHEQF
TRBV4-1,TRBJ1-2,NA,ASRMVGGLNGYT
TRBV30,TRBJ1-5,NA,AWSRQGGNQPQH
TRBV5-6,TRBJ1-1,NA,ASSIFGGSEAF
TRBV2,TRBJ2-1,NA,ASGRGGQGRNEQF